These T cell receptor beta chains were read from a single sample in a study of blood T cell repertoires in COVID-19. The table came from immunoSEQ multiplex PCR; TCRdb's copy has only in-frame clones and leaves some out. The table has approximately 400,000 clones, roughly 77% seen once. The sequenced material came from peripheral blood. The receptors here all came from a human donor with acute or convalescent COVID-19. The donor label of this sample is uncertain. The conserved cysteine and the conserved F or W are not part of the CDR3 here. The order of the fields is J gene, V gene, clone size, CDR3 length, CDR3 protein. A row's size may be missing; if present it is once, few, many or a size class.

TRBJ2-7	TRBV18	-	15	ASSPPNAGRFPYEQY
TRBJ1-2	TRBV5-6	-	12	ASSLRRVPHGYT
TRBJ1-2	TRBV5-1	once	12	ASSSGQGRYGYT
TRBJ1-3	TRBV6-5	few	13	ASTRGGGSGNTIY
TRBJ1-2	TRBV5-1	once	15	ASSPGTGGSFRYGYT
TRBJ1-2	TRBV19	once	11	ASTATGVYGYT
TRBJ1-3	TRBV18	-	13	ASSPDTTSGNTIY
TRBJ1-2	TRBV5-1	-	14	ARGGGQAQTNYGYT
TRBJ2-1	TRBV7-9	-	14	ASSDAAGTGLNEQF
TRBJ2-2	TRBV5-1	-	14	ASSLTTGINTGELF
TRBJ1-5	TRBV24-1	-	14	ATSDPRDSLNQPQH
TRBJ1-1	TRBV2	-	11	ASSPSGVSEAF
TRBJ2-3	TRBV24-1	once	16	ATSAARASGASTDTQY
TRBJ1-1	TRBV28	-	16	ASSLLISGTGGATEAF
TRBJ2-2	TRBV4-2	once	14	ASTKREGARTGELF
TRBJ2-7	TRBV15	-	15	ATSRGRGLAGAYEQY
TRBJ1-1	TRBV5-1	-	12	ASSRYGTADEAF